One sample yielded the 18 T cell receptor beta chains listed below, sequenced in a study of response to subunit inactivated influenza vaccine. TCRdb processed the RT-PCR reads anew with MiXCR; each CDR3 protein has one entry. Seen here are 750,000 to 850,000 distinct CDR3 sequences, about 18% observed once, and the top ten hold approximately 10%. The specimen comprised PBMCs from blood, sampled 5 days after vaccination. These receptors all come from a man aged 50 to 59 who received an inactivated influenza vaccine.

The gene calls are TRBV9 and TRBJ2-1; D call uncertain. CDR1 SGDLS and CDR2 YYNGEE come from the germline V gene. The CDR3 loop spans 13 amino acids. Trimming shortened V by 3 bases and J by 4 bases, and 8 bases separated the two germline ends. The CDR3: CASSAGYYNEQFF. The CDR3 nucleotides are TGTGCCAGCAGCGCAGGTTATTACAATGAGCAGTTCTTC.

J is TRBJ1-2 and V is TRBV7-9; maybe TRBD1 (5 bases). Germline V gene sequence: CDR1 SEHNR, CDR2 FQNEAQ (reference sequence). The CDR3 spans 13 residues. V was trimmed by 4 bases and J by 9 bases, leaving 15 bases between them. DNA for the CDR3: TGTGCCAGCAGCTGGGACGTTAGGGATAGCTACACCTTC. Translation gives CASSWDVRDSYTF.

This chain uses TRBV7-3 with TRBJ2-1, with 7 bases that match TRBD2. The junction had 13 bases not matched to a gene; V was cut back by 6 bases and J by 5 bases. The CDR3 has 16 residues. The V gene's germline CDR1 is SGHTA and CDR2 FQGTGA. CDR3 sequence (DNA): TGTGCCAGCAGACCCGGCGAGCGGGGCCTGAACAATGAGCAGTTCTTC. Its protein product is CASRPGERGLNNEQFF.

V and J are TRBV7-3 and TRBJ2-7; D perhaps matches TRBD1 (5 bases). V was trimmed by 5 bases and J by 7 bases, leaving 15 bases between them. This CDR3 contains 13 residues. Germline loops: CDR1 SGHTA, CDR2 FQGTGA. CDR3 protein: CASSTGHKGEQYF. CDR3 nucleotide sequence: TGTGCCAGCAGCACCGGACATAAGGGAGAGCAGTACTTC.

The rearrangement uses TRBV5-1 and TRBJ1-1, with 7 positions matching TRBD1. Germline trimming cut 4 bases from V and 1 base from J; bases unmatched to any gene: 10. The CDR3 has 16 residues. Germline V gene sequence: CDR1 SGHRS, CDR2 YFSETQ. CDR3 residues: CASSLYTGAKNTEAFF. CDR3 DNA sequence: TGCGCCAGCAGCCTCTATACAGGGGCGAAGAACACTGAAGCTTTCTTT.

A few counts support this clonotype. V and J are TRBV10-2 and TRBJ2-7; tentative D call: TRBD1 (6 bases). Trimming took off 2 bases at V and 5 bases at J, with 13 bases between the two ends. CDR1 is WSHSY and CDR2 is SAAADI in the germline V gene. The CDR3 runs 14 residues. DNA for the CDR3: TGCGCCAGCAGTGAGGGGCAGGGGTTCGACGAGCAGTACTTC. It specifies CASSEGQGFDEQYF.

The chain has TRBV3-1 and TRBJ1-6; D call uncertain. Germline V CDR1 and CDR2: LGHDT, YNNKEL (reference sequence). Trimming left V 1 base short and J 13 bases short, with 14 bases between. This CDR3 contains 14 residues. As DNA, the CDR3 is TGTGCCAGCAGCCAAGGAGAGATACGGACGCCCCTCCACTTT. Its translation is CASSQGEIRTPLHF.

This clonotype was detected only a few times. In DNA form, the CDR3 reads TGTGCCAGCAGTCCAGACGGGACTAGCGCCTACAATGAGCAGTTCTTC. Translation gives CASSPDGTSAYNEQFF. This sequence joins TRBV12-3 or TRBV12-4 and TRBJ2-1; 10 bases align to TRBD2. This CDR3 region has 16 residues. V lost 5 bases to trimming and J lost 2 bases; unmatched junction nucleotides: 6.

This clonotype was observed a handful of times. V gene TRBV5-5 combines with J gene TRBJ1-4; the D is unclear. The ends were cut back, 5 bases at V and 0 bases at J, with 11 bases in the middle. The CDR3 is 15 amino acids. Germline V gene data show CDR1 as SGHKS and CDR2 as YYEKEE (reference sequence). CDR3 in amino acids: CASSEDGATNEKLFF. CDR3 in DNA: TGTGCCAGCAGTGAGGACGGCGCAACTAATGAAAAACTGTTTTTT.

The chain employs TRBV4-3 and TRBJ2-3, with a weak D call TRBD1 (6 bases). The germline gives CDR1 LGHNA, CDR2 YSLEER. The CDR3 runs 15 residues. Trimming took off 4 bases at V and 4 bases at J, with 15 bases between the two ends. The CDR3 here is CASSPQAGAPDTQYF. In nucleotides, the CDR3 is TGCGCCAGCAGCCCTCAGGCAGGGGCCCCAGATACGCAGTATTTT.

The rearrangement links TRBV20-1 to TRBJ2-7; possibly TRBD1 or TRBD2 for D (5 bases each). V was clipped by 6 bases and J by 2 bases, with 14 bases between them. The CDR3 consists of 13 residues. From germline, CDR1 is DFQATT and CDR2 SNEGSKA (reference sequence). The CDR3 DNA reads TGCAGTGCCCCTTCGGGGCCCCCCTACGAGCAGTACTTC. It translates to CSAPSGPPYEQYF.

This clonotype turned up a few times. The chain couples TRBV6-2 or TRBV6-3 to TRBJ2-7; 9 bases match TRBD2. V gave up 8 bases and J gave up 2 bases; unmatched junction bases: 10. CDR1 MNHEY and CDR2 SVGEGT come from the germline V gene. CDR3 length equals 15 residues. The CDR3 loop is CASHHGLAGPYEQYF. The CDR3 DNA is TGTGCCAGCCACCATGGGCTAGCGGGACCCTACGAGCAGTACTTC.

The CDR3 protein is CSAGVGLNTGELFF. CDR3 DNA: TGCAGTGCTGGGGTGGGACTCAACACCGGGGAGCTGTTTTTT. The chain carries TRBV20-1 and TRBJ2-2, with a tentative D call TRBD2 (6 bases). Per the germline V gene, CDR1 is DFQATT and CDR2 is SNEGSKA (reference sequence). V lost 5 bases to trimming and J lost 2 bases, with 12 bases between them. CDR3 length: 14 amino acids.

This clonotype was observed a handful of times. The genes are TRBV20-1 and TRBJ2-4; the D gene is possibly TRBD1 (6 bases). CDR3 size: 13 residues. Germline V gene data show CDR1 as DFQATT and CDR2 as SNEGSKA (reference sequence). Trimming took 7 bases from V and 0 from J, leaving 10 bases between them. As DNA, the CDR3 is TGCAGTGTTCAGGGGCCAGCCAAAAACATTCAGTACTTC. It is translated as CSVQGPAKNIQYF.

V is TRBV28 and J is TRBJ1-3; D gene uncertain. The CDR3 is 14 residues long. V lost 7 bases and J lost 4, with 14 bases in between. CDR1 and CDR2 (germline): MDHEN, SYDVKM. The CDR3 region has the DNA TGTGCCAGCAACACCCTCCAGTCCGGAAACACCATATATTTT. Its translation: CASNTLQSGNTIYF.

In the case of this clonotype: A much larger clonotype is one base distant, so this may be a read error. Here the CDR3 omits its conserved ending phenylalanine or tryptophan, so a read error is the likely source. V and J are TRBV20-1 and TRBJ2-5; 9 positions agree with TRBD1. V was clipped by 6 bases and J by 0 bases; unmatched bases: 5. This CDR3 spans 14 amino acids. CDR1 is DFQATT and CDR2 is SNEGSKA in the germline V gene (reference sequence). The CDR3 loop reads CSARDRAYQETQYV. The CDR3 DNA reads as TGCAGTGCAAGGGACAGGGCTTACCAAGAGACCCAGTACGTC.

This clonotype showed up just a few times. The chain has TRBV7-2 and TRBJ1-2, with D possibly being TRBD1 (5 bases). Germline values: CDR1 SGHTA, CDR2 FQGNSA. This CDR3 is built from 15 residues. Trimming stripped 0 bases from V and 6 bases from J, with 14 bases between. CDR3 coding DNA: TGTGCCAGCAGCTTAGCCATCGCGCGACAGCATGGCTACACCTTC. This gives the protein CASSLAIARQHGYTF.

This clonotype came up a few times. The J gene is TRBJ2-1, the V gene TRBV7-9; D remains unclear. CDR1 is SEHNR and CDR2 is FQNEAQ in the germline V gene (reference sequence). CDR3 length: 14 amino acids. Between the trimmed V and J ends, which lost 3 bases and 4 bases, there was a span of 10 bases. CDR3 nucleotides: TGTGCCAGCAGCTTTAGCACGCGGTACAATGAGCAGTTCTTC. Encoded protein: CASSFSTRYNEQFF.